This T cell receptor (beta chain) was identified during a study of T cell responses to AZD1222 COVID-19 vaccine. Study conclusions and caveats: In a largely white British group with more females than males, clonal diversity was possibly underestimated.

Combined were second doses at about 4 or about 12 weeks. In the case of this clone: The antigen is unknown.

Measured with immunoSEQ multiplex PCR; TCRdb has only the in-frame clones, and not every one. The sample has around 150,000 clones, just over 90% seen once; the top ten hold about 1.9%. Here the sequenced sample was peripheral blood, taken 28 days after the second AZD1222 dose. This sequence was found in an adult who received the AZD1222 COVID-19 vaccine.

The CDR3 reads CASSPPPWGVNEQFF. CDR3 bases: TGTGCCAGCTCACCGCCACCCTGGGGGGTCAATGAGCAGTTCTTC. The chain couples TRBV18 to TRBJ2-1; D is possibly TRBD2 (6 bases). This CDR3 has 15 amino acids. Germline CDR1 is KGHSH and CDR2 is LQKENI. V was trimmed by 3 bases and J by 6 bases, leaving 15 bases between them. Based on the CDR3 plus reference TRBV18 and TRBJ2-1, the full variable domain is NAGVMQNPRHLVRRRGQEARLRCSPMKGHSHVYWYRQLPEEGLKFMVYLQKENIIDESGMPKERFSAEFPKEGPSILRIQQVVRGDSAAYFCASSPPPWGVNEQFFGPGTRLTVL.